The source of this T cell receptor beta chain is a study of blood T cell repertoires in COVID-19. Looking at the study overall: Specimens from acute and convalescent COVID-19 originated in the United States, Italy and Spain. The analysed material was cDNA or gDNA that came from T cells, B-cell-depleted T cells, or PBMCs.

Per the original data handling: Using reference gene primer amplification, nucleated cell counts were estimated. The assay was immunoSEQ multiplex PCR, and TCRdb's table has in-frame clones only and misses some. That table supplies the V and J calls and clone size; D and trimming were determined from the DNA. The sample holds 200,000 to 300,000 clones, around 88% seen once. Germline CDR1 is SGHTA and CDR2 is FQGNSA. The V and J ends lost 1 base and 11 bases respectively, with 9 bases between them. The CDR3 spans 12 residues. The chain links TRBV7-2 to TRBJ1-5; D is unclear. The receptor was isolated from a woman in her thirties who had recovered from COVID-19. Sequenced input: peripheral blood. The CDR3 sequence: CASSLDRETQHF. In DNA form, the CDR3 reads TGTGCCAGCAGCTTAGACCGAGAGACCCAGCATTTT.